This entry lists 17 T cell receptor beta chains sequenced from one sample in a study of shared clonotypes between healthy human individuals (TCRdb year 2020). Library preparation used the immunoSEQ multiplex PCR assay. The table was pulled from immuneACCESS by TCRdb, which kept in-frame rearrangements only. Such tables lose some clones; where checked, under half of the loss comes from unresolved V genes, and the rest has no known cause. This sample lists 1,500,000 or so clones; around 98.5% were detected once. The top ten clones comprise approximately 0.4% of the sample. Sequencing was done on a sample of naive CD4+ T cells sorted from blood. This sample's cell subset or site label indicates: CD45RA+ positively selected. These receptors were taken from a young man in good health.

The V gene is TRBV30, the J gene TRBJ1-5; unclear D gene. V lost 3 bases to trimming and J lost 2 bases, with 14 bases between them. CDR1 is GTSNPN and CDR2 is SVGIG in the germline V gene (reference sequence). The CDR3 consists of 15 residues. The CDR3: CAWRPRTAGNQPQHF. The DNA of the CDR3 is TGTGCCTGGAGACCGCGGACCGCCGGCAATCAGCCCCAGCATTTT.

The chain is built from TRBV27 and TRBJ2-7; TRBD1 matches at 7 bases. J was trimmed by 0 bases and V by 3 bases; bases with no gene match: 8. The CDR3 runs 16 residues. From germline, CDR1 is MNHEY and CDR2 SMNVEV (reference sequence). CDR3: CASSLRGRATSYEQYF. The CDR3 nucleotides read TGTGCCAGCAGTTTGAGGGGGCGAGCCACCTCCTACGAGCAGTACTTC.

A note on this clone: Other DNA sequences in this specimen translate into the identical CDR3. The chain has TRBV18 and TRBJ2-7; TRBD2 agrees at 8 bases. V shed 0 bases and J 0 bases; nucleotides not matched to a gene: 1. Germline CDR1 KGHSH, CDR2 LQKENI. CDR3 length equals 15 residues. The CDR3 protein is CASSPPSGSSYEQYF. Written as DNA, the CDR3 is TGTGCCAGCTCACCACCGAGCGGGAGCTCCTACGAGCAGTACTTC.

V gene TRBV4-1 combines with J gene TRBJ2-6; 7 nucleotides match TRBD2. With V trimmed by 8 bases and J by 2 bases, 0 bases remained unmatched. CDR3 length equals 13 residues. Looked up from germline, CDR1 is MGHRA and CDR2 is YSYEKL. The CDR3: CASREAGANVLTF. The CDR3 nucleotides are TGCGCCAGCCGGGAGGCTGGGGCCAACGTCCTGACTTTC.

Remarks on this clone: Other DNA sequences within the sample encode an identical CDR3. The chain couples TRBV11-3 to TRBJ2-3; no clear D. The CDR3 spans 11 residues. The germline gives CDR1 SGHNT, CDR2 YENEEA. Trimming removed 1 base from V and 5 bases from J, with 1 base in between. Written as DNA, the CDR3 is TGTGCCAGCAGCTTAGGAGATACGCAGTATTTT. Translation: CASSLGDTQYF.

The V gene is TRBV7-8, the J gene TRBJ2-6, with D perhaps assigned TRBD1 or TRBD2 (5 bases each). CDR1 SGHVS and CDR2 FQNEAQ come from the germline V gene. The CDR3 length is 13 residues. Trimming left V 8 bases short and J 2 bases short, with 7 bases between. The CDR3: CASRGAGANVLTF. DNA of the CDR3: TGTGCCAGCCGGGGCGCTGGGGCCAACGTCCTGACTTTC.

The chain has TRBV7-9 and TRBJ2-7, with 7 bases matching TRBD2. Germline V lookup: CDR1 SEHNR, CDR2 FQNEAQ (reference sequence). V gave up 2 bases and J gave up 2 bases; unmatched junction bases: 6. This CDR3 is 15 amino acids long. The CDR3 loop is CASSLTAGSPYEQYF. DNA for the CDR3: TGTGCCAGCAGCTTAACAGCGGGGTCCCCCTACGAGCAGTACTTC.

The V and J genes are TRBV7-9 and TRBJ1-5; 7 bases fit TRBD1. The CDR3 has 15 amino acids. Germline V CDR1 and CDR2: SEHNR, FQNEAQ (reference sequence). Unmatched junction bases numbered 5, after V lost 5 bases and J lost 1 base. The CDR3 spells CASSTQGVSNQPQHF. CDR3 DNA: TGTGCCAGCAGCACCCAGGGGGTAAGCAATCAGCCCCAGCATTTT.

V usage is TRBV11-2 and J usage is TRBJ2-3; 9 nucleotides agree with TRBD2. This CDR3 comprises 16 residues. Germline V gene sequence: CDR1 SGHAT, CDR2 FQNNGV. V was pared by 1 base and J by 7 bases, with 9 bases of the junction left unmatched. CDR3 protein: CASSLGAGGPFHTQYF. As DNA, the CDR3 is TGTGCCAGCAGCTTAGGGGCGGGAGGGCCTTTTCATACGCAGTATTTT.

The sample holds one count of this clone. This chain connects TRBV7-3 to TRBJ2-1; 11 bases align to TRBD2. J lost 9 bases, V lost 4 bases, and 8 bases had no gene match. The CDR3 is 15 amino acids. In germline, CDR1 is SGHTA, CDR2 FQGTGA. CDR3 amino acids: CASSSTSGSLAEQFF. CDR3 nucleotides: TGTGCCAGCAGCTCTACTAGCGGGAGTTTAGCTGAGCAGTTCTTC. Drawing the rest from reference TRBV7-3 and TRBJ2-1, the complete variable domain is GAGVSQTPSNKVTEKGKYVELRCDPISGHTALYWYRQSLGQGPEFLIYFQGTGAADDSGLPNDRFFAVRPEGSVSTLKIQRTERGDSAVYLCASSSTSGSLAEQFFGPGTRLTVL.

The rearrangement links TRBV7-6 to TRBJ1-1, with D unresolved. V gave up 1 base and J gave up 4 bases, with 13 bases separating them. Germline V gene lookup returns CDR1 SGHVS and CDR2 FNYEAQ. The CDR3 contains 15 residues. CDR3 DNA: TGTGCCAGCAGCTTAGTTCGGGGTTCGGGCACTGAAGCTTTCTTT. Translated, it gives CASSLVRGSGTEAFF.

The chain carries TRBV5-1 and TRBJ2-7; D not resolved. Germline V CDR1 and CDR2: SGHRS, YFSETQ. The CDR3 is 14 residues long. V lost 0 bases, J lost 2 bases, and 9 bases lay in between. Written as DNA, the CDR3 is TGCGCCAGCAGCTTGGCCGCAGCCGCCTACGAGCAGTACTTC. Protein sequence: CASSLAAAAYEQYF.

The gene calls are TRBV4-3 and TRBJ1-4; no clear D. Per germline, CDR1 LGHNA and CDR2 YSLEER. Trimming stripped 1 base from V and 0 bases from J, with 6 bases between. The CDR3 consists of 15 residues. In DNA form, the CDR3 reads TGCGCCAGCAGCCAAGGAAGGGCAACTAATGAAAAACTGTTTTTT. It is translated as CASSQGRATNEKLFF.

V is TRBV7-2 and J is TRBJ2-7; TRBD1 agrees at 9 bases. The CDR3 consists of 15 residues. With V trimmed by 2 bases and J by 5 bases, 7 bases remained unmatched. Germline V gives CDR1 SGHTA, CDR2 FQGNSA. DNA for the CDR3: TGTGCCAGCAGCTTAAGGCAGGGACAGGGCCACGAGCAGTACTTC. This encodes CASSLRQGQGHEQYF.

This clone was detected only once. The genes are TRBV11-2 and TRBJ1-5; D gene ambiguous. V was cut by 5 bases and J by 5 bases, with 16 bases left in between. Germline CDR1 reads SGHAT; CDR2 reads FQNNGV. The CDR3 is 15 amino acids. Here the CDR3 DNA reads TGTGCCAGCAGCCCCGCTCCGGGCGAGCATCAGCCCCAGCATTTT. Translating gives CASSPAPGEHQPQHF. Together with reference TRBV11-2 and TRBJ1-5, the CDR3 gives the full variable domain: EAGVAQSPRYKIIEKRQSVAFWCNPISGHATLYWYQQILGQGPKLLIQFQNNGVVDDSQLPKDRFSAERLKGVDSTLKIQPAKLEDSAVYLCASSPAPGEHQPQHFGDGTRLSIL.

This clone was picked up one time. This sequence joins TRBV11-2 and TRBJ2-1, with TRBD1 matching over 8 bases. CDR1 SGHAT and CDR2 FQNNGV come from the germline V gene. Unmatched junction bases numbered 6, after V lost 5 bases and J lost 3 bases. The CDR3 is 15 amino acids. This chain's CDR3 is CASSTGQGRYNEQFF. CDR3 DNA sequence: TGTGCCAGCAGCACAGGACAGGGTCGCTACAATGAGCAGTTCTTC.

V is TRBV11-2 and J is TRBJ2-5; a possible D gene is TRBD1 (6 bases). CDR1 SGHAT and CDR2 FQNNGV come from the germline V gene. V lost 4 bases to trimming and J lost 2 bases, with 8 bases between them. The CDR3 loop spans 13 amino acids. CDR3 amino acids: CASSSTGQETQYF. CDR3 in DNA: TGTGCCAGCAGCTCGACAGGTCAAGAGACCCAGTACTTC.